Described below is a single TCR beta chain sequence and its context. TCRdb independently ran MiXCR on the RT-PCR reads; one entry per CDR3 protein. Seen here are 630,000 or so distinct CDR3 sequences, about a sixth observed once, and the top ten hold approximately 10%. Trimming cost V 4 bases and J 2 bases, with 11 bases left between them. The germline V gene encodes CDR1 DFQATT and CDR2 SNEGSKA (reference sequence). The CDR3 consists of 14 residues. This entry belongs to a study of response to subunit inactivated influenza vaccine. The sequences come from PBMCs from blood, collected roughly 12 days after vaccination. The TCR originated in a man aged 50 to 59 who received an inactivated influenza vaccine. The V and J genes are TRBV20-1 and TRBJ2-2; D is unclear. The CDR3 DNA reads as TGCAGTGCTATCCCCAAAAGCAACACCGGGGAGCTGTTTTTT. As protein: CSAIPKSNTGELFF.